The 31 T cell receptor beta chains given below trace back to one sample, sequenced in a study of T cells in localized non-small cell lung cancer. TCRdb keeps only in-frame clones here, not all; method: immunoSEQ multiplex PCR. The repertoire holds almost 20,000 clones, with 89% as singletons. The sample consisted of peripheral blood, taken before any cancer treatment. The receptors derive from a man aged 35 to 70 with stage I lung adenocarcinoma.

This chain uses TRBV19 with TRBJ2-7, with D possibly being TRBD2 (6 bases). Germline loops: CDR1 LNHDA, CDR2 SQIVND (reference sequence). V lost 3 bases, J lost 0 bases, and 12 bases lay in between. This CDR3 contains 15 residues. CDR3 in amino acids: CASSIVVADSYEQYF. DNA for the CDR3: TGTGCCAGTAGTATTGTAGTAGCGGACTCCTACGAGCAGTACTTC.

V is TRBV10-1 and J is TRBJ2-3; D is ambiguous. The CDR3 has 13 amino acids. V dropped 2 bases and J dropped 6 bases, with 9 bases sitting between them. Germline V gene sequence: CDR1 WNHNN, CDR2 SYGVQD (reference sequence). For the CDR3, the DNA is TGCGCCAGCAGTGAGCCTCTTTCGGATACGCAGTATTTT. It encodes CASSEPLSDTQYF.

The chain is built from TRBV5-6 and TRBJ1-5; TRBD1 might be the D (5 bases). Per the germline V gene, CDR1 is SGHDT and CDR2 is YYEEEE. The germline V and J ends were trimmed by 3 bases and 4 bases, with 17 bases remaining between them. CDR3 length: 16 residues. The CDR3 sequence: CASSYGGPGGNQPQHF. As DNA, the CDR3 is TGTGCCAGCAGCTACGGGGGTCCGGGTGGGAATCAGCCCCAGCATTTT. Using reference TRBV5-6 and TRBJ1-5 for the parts outside the CDR3, the full variable domain is DAGVTQSPTHLIKTRGQQVTLRCSPKSGHDTVSWYQQALGQGPQFIFQYYEEEERQRGNFPDRFSGHQFPNYSSELNVNALLLGDSALYLCASSYGGPGGNQPQHFGDGTRLSIL.

The chain is built from TRBV18 and TRBJ2-6; D uncertain. CDR1 is KGHSH and CDR2 is LQKENI in the germline V gene. V was shortened by 6 bases and J by 1 base, with 7 bases between the two germline ends. The CDR3 is made up of 14 amino acids. CDR3 in DNA: TGTGCCAGCTCCTCAGAATCTGGGGCCAACGTCCTGACTTTC. Translated: CASSSESGANVLTF.

This chain joins TRBV27 and TRBJ1-6; TRBD1 aligns across 8 bases. Germline CDR1 MNHEY, CDR2 SMNVEV (reference sequence). The CDR3 loop spans 16 amino acids. The V segment lost 4 bases and the J segment 8 bases; nucleotides outside the gene matches: 10. In nucleotides, the CDR3 is TGTGCCAGCAGTTCGGGACAGGAGCCTTTTGATTCACCCCTCCACTTT. This gives the protein CASSSGQEPFDSPLHF.

Written as DNA, the CDR3 is TGTGCCAGCTCAGGTCAACAAGAGACCCAGTACTTC. Its translation: CASSGQQETQYF. This rearrangement joins TRBV18 to TRBJ2-5, with D unclear. V was shortened by 5 bases and J by 2 bases, with 6 bases between the two germline ends. This CDR3 spans 12 amino acids. Germline V gene lookup returns CDR1 KGHSH and CDR2 LQKENI.

This clone has only one observation. V usage is TRBV11-2 and J usage is TRBJ2-1; 7 positions match TRBD1. This CDR3 spans 17 amino acids. Looked up from germline, CDR1 is SGHAT and CDR2 is FQNNGV. The ends lost 8 bases at V and 3 bases at J; junction bases unmatched: 16. CDR3 protein: CASSGVAQGQVYNEQFF. The CDR3 nucleotides read TGTGCCAGCTCAGGGGTGGCACAGGGGCAGGTCTACAATGAGCAGTTCTTC.

DNA for the CDR3: TGTGCCTGCGTAGGGGGGTACACTGAAGCTTTCTTT. It yields the protein CACVGGYTEAFF. The rearrangement links TRBV30 to TRBJ1-1; D possibly corresponds to TRBD1 (6 bases). The V and J ends lost 6 bases and 3 bases respectively, with 11 bases between them. Germline CDR1 is GTSNPN and CDR2 is SVGIG (reference sequence). This CDR3 is built from 12 residues.

The CDR3 spells CASSPQSVGTSTDTQYF. CDR3 DNA sequence: TGTGCCAGCTCACCACAAAGTGTGGGGACAAGCACAGATACGCAGTATTTT. The V call is TRBV18, the J call TRBJ2-3, with D possibly being TRBD1 (6 bases). CDR3 size: 17 residues. Germline CDR1 reads KGHSH; CDR2 reads LQKENI. The ends were cut back, 1 base at V and 0 bases at J, with 14 bases in the middle.

V is TRBV30 and J is TRBJ2-6; D not resolved. Germline V gene data show CDR1 as GTSNPN and CDR2 as SVGIG (reference sequence). V was pared by 0 bases and J by 3 bases, with 9 bases between. The CDR3 loop spans 15 amino acids. The CDR3 sequence is CAWSVLGYGANVLTF. CDR3 coding DNA: TGTGCCTGGAGTGTACTGGGATATGGGGCCAACGTCCTGACTTTC.

The rearrangement links TRBV10-2 to TRBJ2-7; D remains unclear. CDR3 length: 15 amino acids. Germline V gives CDR1 WSHSY, CDR2 SAAADI. V was cut by 0 bases and J by 2 bases, with 11 bases left in between. This CDR3 reads CASSESADTTYEQYF. The CDR3 DNA reads as TGCGCCAGCAGTGAGTCGGCAGACACTACCTACGAGCAGTACTTC.

The chain joins TRBV4-1 to TRBJ1-1; D gene ambiguous. V lost 0 bases, J lost 0 bases, and 8 bases lay in between. The CDR3 is made up of 15 amino acids. Germline CDR1 reads MGHRA; CDR2 reads YSYEKL. CDR3 DNA: TGCGCCAGCAGCCAAGAATGGGAAATGAACACTGAAGCTTTCTTT. It specifies CASSQEWEMNTEAFF.

The chain links TRBV27 to TRBJ2-7; D unresolved. Germline CDR1 is MNHEY and CDR2 is SMNVEV (reference sequence). Trimming pared 8 bases from V and 2 bases from J, leaving 4 bases between. CDR3 length: 10 amino acids. The CDR3 spells CASETYEQYF. The CDR3 DNA reads TGTGCCAGCGAGACCTACGAGCAGTACTTC.

This clone has just one count. V is TRBV6-1 and J is TRBJ1-2; no definite D call. Trimming took off 4 bases at V and 6 bases at J, with 12 bases between the two ends. Germline V CDR1 and CDR2: MNHNS, SASEGT. The CDR3 has 13 residues. The CDR3 DNA reads as TGTGCCAGCAGTGGCTGGTCGTGGGATGGCTACACCTTC. It yields the protein CASSGWSWDGYTF.

This clone was detected only once. The V gene is TRBV18, the J gene TRBJ1-1, with 7 bases lining up with TRBD1. The junction had 6 bases not matched to a gene; V was cut back by 6 bases and J by 5 bases. The CDR3 covers 13 residues. The germline V gene has CDR1 KGHSH and CDR2 LQKENI. CDR3 sequence: CASSPDRETEAFF. CDR3 nucleotides: TGTGCCAGCTCCCCCGACAGGGAAACTGAAGCTTTCTTT.

The V gene is TRBV5-1, the J gene TRBJ1-2; 10 nucleotides agree with TRBD1. The CDR3 loop spans 15 amino acids. In germline, CDR1 is SGHRS, CDR2 YFSETQ. The V and J ends lost 0 bases and 3 bases, in that order; junction bases with no gene match: 2. In DNA, the CDR3 is TGCGCCAGCAGCTTGGGGGACAGGGGCCACTATGGCTACACCTTC. Translated: CASSLGDRGHYGYTF.

This chain uses TRBV6-5 with TRBJ1-6, with no clear D. V dropped 9 bases and J dropped 11 bases, with 11 bases sitting between them. The CDR3 runs to 11 residues. Germline V gives CDR1 MNHEY, CDR2 SVGAGI. CDR3 residues: CARRFFAPLHF. Written as DNA, the CDR3 is TGTGCCAGGAGATTCTTTGCACCCCTCCACTTT.

The chain recombines TRBV19 with TRBJ2-1; 13 nucleotides line up with TRBD2. CDR1 and CDR2 (germline): LNHDA, SQIVND (reference sequence). The CDR3 is 16 residues long. J was trimmed by 8 bases and V by 5 bases; bases with no gene match: 9. The CDR3 sequence is CASSFSRTSGSDEQFF. In nucleotides, the CDR3 is TGTGCCAGTAGTTTCTCAAGGACTAGCGGGAGCGATGAGCAGTTCTTC.

The chain is built from TRBV2 and TRBJ2-1; TRBD1 is a possible D gene (6 bases). The V end was cut by 7 bases, the J end by 2 bases, with 9 bases between. The CDR3 covers 13 residues. From germline, CDR1 is SNHLY and CDR2 FYNNEI. CDR3 amino acids: CASKGEAYNEQFF. The CDR3 DNA follows: TGTGCCAGCAAGGGGGAAGCCTACAATGAGCAGTTCTTC.

The V and J genes are TRBV7-2 and TRBJ2-3; D is possibly TRBD1 (6 bases). The CDR3 spans 15 residues. Trimming pared 5 bases from V and 4 bases from J, leaving 16 bases between. CDR1 and CDR2 (germline): SGHTA, FQGNSA. In nucleotides, the CDR3 is TGTGCCAGCAGCCTACAGACAGGCTACGCAGATACGCAGTATTTT. As protein: CASSLQTGYADTQYF.

This chain links TRBV11-2 with TRBJ2-7; D tentatively reads TRBD1 or TRBD2 (5 bases each). V was trimmed by 5 bases and J by 1 base, leaving 12 bases between them. The CDR3 runs to 14 residues. In germline, CDR1 is SGHAT, CDR2 FQNNGV. CDR3 loop: CASSEGPTSYEQYF. The CDR3 DNA reads TGTGCCAGCAGCGAGGGGCCTACTTCCTACGAGCAGTACTTC.

Only one count was recorded for this clone. The chain combines TRBV27 with TRBJ2-7; D perhaps matches TRBD2 (6 bases). CDR1 is MNHEY and CDR2 is SMNVEV in the germline V gene (reference sequence). The V and J ends lost 7 bases and 0 bases respectively, with 10 bases between them. The CDR3 is made up of 13 amino acids. CDR3 sequence reads: CASKREVSYEQYF. As DNA, the CDR3 is TGTGCCAGCAAAAGGGAGGTCTCCTACGAGCAGTACTTC.

This chain links TRBV11-2 with TRBJ2-7; a weak D match, TRBD2 (5 bases). Trimming stripped 4 bases from V and 6 bases from J, with 7 bases between. Germline V gene data show CDR1 as SGHAT and CDR2 as FQNNGV. The CDR3 is 11 amino acids. In DNA form, the CDR3 reads TGTGCCAGCAGCTGGGAGCGCGAGCAGTACTTC. This gives the protein CASSWEREQYF.

The chain recombines TRBV7-2 with TRBJ2-3; the match to TRBD2 covers 11 bases. V shed 5 bases, J shed 4 bases, and the junction held 5 bases outside the gene matches. The CDR3 spans 15 residues. Germline assignment: CDR1 SGHTA and CDR2 FQGNSA. The CDR3 spells CASSLLAGVADTQYF. The CDR3 bases are TGTGCCAGCAGCCTACTAGCGGGAGTGGCAGATACGCAGTATTTT. The entire variable domain, with the rest obtained from reference TRBV7-2 and TRBJ2-3, is as follows: GAGVSQSPSNKVTEKGKDVELRCDPISGHTALYWYRQSLGQGLEFLIYFQGNSAPDKSGLPSDRFSAERTGGSVSTLTIQRTQQEDSAVYLCASSLLAGVADTQYFGPGTRLTVL.

The chain employs TRBV5-6 and TRBJ1-2; 7 bases match TRBD1. The germline V gene has CDR1 SGHDT and CDR2 YYEEEE. The length of the CDR3 is 15 residues. The junction had 14 bases not matched to a gene; V was cut back by 4 bases and J by 8 bases. The CDR3 is CASSAYDREFFGYTF. The DNA of the CDR3 is TGTGCCAGCAGCGCCTACGACAGGGAGTTTTTCGGCTACACCTTC.

The chain is built from TRBV7-8 and TRBJ2-1, with TRBD2 matching 9 bases. Trimming at V came to 4 bases and at J to 9 bases, leaving 19 bases not matched to a gene. CDR3 length: 18 residues. CDR1 is SGHVS and CDR2 is FQNEAQ in the germline V gene. This CDR3 is CASSSPFSGLAGRIEQFF. Here the CDR3 DNA reads TGTGCCAGCAGCTCCCCGTTTAGTGGGCTAGCGGGGAGGATTGAGCAGTTCTTC. The full variable domain, its missing parts supplied by reference TRBV7-8 and TRBJ2-1, is GAGVSQSPRYKVAKRGQDVALRCDPISGHVSLFWYQQALGQGPEFLTYFQNEAQLDKSGLPSDRFFAERPEGSVSTLKIQRTQQEDSAVYLCASSSPFSGLAGRIEQFFGPGTRLTVL.

The chain is built from TRBV18 and TRBJ2-2; D not certain. From germline, CDR1 is KGHSH and CDR2 LQKENI. Trimming took 2 bases from V and 8 from J, leaving 9 bases between them. The CDR3 is made up of 13 amino acids. The CDR3 loop reads CASSPRGSGELFF. The CDR3 nucleotides read TGTGCCAGCTCACCAAGAGGATCTGGGGAGCTGTTTTTT.

The gene calls are TRBV5-1 and TRBJ2-3; TRBD1 might be the D (8 bases). This CDR3 has 14 amino acids. Trimming took 4 bases from V and 5 from J, leaving 14 bases between them. Germline V gives CDR1 SGHRS, CDR2 YFSETQ. CDR3 amino acids: CASSQQGGRDTQYF. The CDR3 DNA sequence: TGCGCCAGCAGCCAACAGGGGGGGAGAGATACGCAGTATTTT.

This sequence joins TRBV11-2 and TRBJ2-7; TRBD2 matches 7 bases. CDR1 and CDR2 (germline): SGHAT, FQNNGV. With V trimmed by 5 bases and J by 0 bases, 7 bases remained unmatched. The CDR3 runs 15 residues. The CDR3 DNA reads as TGTGCCAGCAGCGCCCGGGACTATAGCTCCTACGAGCAGTACTTC. It translates to CASSARDYSSYEQYF. The whole variable domain, filled in from reference TRBV11-2 and TRBJ2-7, reads EAGVAQSPRYKIIEKRQSVAFWCNPISGHATLYWYQQILGQGPKLLIQFQNNGVVDDSQLPKDRFSAERLKGVDSTLKIQPAKLEDSAVYLCASSARDYSSYEQYFGPGTRLTVT.

The rearrangement uses TRBV6-5 and TRBJ1-2; the match to TRBD1 covers 7 bases. The germline V gene has CDR1 MNHEY and CDR2 SVGAGI. The CDR3 loop spans 13 amino acids. Losses at the gene ends were 6 bases for V and 0 bases for J; bases not matched to a gene: 1. CDR3 sequence (DNA): TGTGCCAGCAGCAGGGGGGCTAACTATGGCTACACCTTC. This codes for CASSRGANYGYTF.

The rearrangement links TRBV5-1 to TRBJ1-1; D unclear. This CDR3 comprises 13 residues. Trimming stripped 0 bases from V and 5 bases from J, with 8 bases between. Germline values: CDR1 SGHRS, CDR2 YFSETQ. The CDR3 DNA reads as TGCGCCAGCAGCTTGGGGGTCGGGACTGAAGCTTTCTTT. Residues: CASSLGVGTEAFF.